The clone carrying this T cell receptor (beta chain) was counted a single time. The antigen is not known. The entry originates in a study of OX40 agonist ivuxolimab in advanced cancers. Study context: 30% to 40% of patients had received prior checkpoint inhibitor therapy. Findings and limits, study-wide: CD8+ T cells were the subset that, on average, had more expanded clones than CD4+.

Profiled with immunoSEQ multiplex PCR; TCRdb holds only in-frame clones, not every one. This sample has roughly 56,000 clones, with 80% to 90% found just once. Autoimmune disease history or systemic immunosuppression excluded patients. V dropped 0 bases and J dropped 7 bases, with 8 bases sitting between them. The CDR3 extends over 13 amino acids. From germline, CDR1 is SGDLS and CDR2 YYNGEE. The chain has TRBV9 and TRBJ1-5; unclear D gene. The source material was CD4+ or CD8+ T cells sorted from blood, sampled in a trial of the OX40 agonist ivuxolimab. The origin of this receptor is an adult with an advanced solid tumor such as melanoma, head and neck, liver or kidney cancer. The CDR3 DNA sequence: TGTGCCAGCAGCGTAGCCCCCGCACAGCCCCAGCATTTT. Residues: CASSVAPAQPQHF.